Below are 29 T cell receptor beta chains sequenced from a single sample in a study of T cell repertoires in cytomegalovirus infection. TCRdb re-analysed the reads in MiXCR, keeping a single row per CDR3 protein. This table holds approximately 910,000 distinct CDR3 sequences, approximately 31% found once. Their cognate antigens are unknown. The source material was cultured CD8+ T cells from PBMCs, sampled from culture after CMV antigen stimulation. Receptors were obtained from a human donor in good health (CMV status not recorded). Some clones in this sample may be carry-over from other donors' samples.

The chain joins TRBV9 to TRBJ2-5; D may be TRBD2 (6 bases). Trimming took off 6 bases at V and 0 bases at J, with 9 bases between the two ends. Germline V gene lookup returns CDR1 SGDLS and CDR2 YYNGEE. The CDR3 spans 13 residues. The CDR3 loop reads CASNRGDQETQYF. CDR3 in DNA: TGTGCCAGCAATCGCGGGGACCAAGAGACCCAGTACTTC.

The V call is TRBV7-6, the J call TRBJ1-2; tentative D call: TRBD1 (6 bases). Germline V gives CDR1 SGHVS, CDR2 FNYEAQ. CDR3 length: 14 residues. V was shortened by 5 bases and J by 8 bases, with 18 bases between the two germline ends. The CDR3 sequence is CASSLNRGGDGYTF. The DNA of the CDR3 is TGTGCCAGCAGCCTAAACCGAGGGGGTGACGGCTACACCTTC.

Only a few counts were recorded for this clonotype. The chain couples TRBV9 to TRBJ2-3; tentative D call: TRBD1 (5 bases). Germline V gene lookup returns CDR1 SGDLS and CDR2 YYNGEE. This CDR3 region has 15 residues. Trimming cost V 0 bases and J 2 bases, with 10 bases left between them. As DNA, the CDR3 is TGTGCCAGCAGCGTAGCTTGGACAACCACAGATACGCAGTATTTT. Translating it yields CASSVAWTTTDTQYF.

The chain recombines TRBV5-1 with TRBJ1-4; unclear D gene. V was trimmed by 1 base and J by 7 bases, leaving 11 bases between them. Germline values: CDR1 SGHRS, CDR2 YFSETQ. The CDR3 consists of 14 residues. The CDR3: CASSLTGRSEKLFF. The CDR3 DNA follows: TGCGCCAGCAGCTTGACCGGGAGGAGTGAAAAACTGTTTTTT.

As regards this clonotype: A much larger clone is a single base away; this may be a read error. The rearrangement joins TRBV7-2 to TRBJ2-2; 8 bases line up with TRBD1. Trimming cost V 0 bases and J 9 bases; bases outside gene matches: 6. The CDR3 loop spans 15 amino acids. Per the germline V gene, CDR1 is SGHTA and CDR2 is FQGNSA. CDR3 DNA: TGTGCCAGCAGCTTAGCGACAGGGGCGGACAGGGAGCTGTTTTTT. Translating gives CASSLATGADRELFF.

The chain has TRBV27 and TRBJ2-7, with D perhaps TRBD2 (6 bases). Germline CDR1 MNHEY, CDR2 SMNVEV (reference sequence). The CDR3 spans 17 residues. V dropped 5 bases and J dropped 0 bases, with 20 bases sitting between them. DNA of the CDR3: TGTGCCAGCAGTAAACACAGGAGGGACTCCCTCTCCTACGAGCAGTACGTC. This sequence encodes CASSKHRRDSLSYEQYV.

This clonotype showed up many times. This CDR3 is CASSLKQFMAYPYNEQFF. CDR3 bases: TGTGCCAGCAGCTTAAAGCAGTTTATGGCGTATCCCTACAATGAGCAGTTCTTC. This chain uses TRBV7-9 with TRBJ2-1; D is ambiguous. The CDR3 runs to 18 residues. The V gene lost 2 bases and the J gene lost 2 bases, with 19 bases spanning the gap. The V gene's germline CDR1 is SEHNR and CDR2 FQNEAQ (reference sequence). Drawing the rest from reference TRBV7-9 and TRBJ2-1, the complete variable domain is DTGVSQNPRHKITKRGQNVTFRCDPISEHNRLYWYRQTLGQGPEFLTYFQNEAQLEKSRLLSDRFSAERPKGSFSTLEIQRTEQGDSAMYLCASSLKQFMAYPYNEQFFGPGTRLTVL.

This clonotype has at least ten counts. The junction departs from the called germline gene at one end, perhaps through a read error. The chain uses TRBV4-1 and TRBJ1-1; 7 bases line up with TRBD1. This CDR3 has 14 amino acids. Germline loops: CDR1 MGHRA, CDR2 YSYEKL. The CDR3 sequence is CASSLRTGNTEAFF. The CDR3, as DNA: TGTGCCAGCAGCCTTAGGACAGGGAACACTGAAGCTTTCTTT.

The chain joins TRBV5-5 to TRBJ1-4, with TRBD1 matching over 10 bases. The CDR3 runs 17 residues. Per the germline V gene, CDR1 is SGHKS and CDR2 is YYEKEE (reference sequence). Trimming at V came to 2 bases and at J to 1 base, leaving 5 bases not matched to a gene. CDR3 in DNA: TGTGCCAGCAGCTTTGTCGGGACAGGGGTAACTAATGAAAAACTGTTTTTT. Residues: CASSFVGTGVTNEKLFF.

This clonotype has only a few counts. The V and J genes are TRBV6-6 and TRBJ2-3, with 9 bases that match TRBD1. The CDR3 spans 15 residues. The V and J ends lost 4 bases and 6 bases, in that order; junction bases with no gene match: 8. Germline V gene data show CDR1 as MNHNY and CDR2 as SVGAGI (reference sequence). CDR3 in amino acids: CASSSGQGILDTQYF. The CDR3 DNA is TGTGCCAGCAGTTCGGGACAGGGCATTTTGGATACGCAGTATTTT.

This clonotype has at least ten counts. The rearrangement links TRBV7-2 to TRBJ2-2, with 9 bases aligning to TRBD2. Germline V gives CDR1 SGHTA, CDR2 FQGNSA. Trimming removed 4 bases from V and 7 bases from J; junction bases left unmatched: 7. This CDR3 is 15 amino acids long. Here the CDR3 reads CASSSWTSDNGELFF. The CDR3 bases are TGTGCCAGCAGCTCCTGGACTAGCGATAACGGGGAGCTGTTTTTT.

The chain combines TRBV7-9 with TRBJ2-7; the D gene is possibly TRBD1 (6 bases). The CDR3 runs 14 residues. Germline V gene lookup returns CDR1 SEHNR and CDR2 FQNEAQ (reference sequence). Trimming took off 3 bases at V and 6 bases at J, with 15 bases between the two ends. CDR3 sequence reads: CASSFDRPPSEQYV. Here the CDR3 DNA reads TGTGCCAGCAGCTTTGACAGGCCACCCTCCGAGCAGTACGTC.

V is TRBV27 and J is TRBJ1-1, with D possibly matching TRBD1 (5 bases). The CDR3 totals 13 residues. Germline V gene lookup returns CDR1 MNHEY and CDR2 SMNVEV (reference sequence). V was shortened by 6 bases and J by 2 bases, with 10 bases between the two germline ends. The CDR3 DNA reads as TGTGCCAGCAGGGGGGGACTAAACACTGAAGCTTTCTTT. This encodes CASRGGLNTEAFF.

This clonotype has just a few counts. CDR3: CASSTPHEIWRAFF. The CDR3 nucleotides are TGTGCCAGTAGCACCCCCCACGAGATATGGCGAGCTTTCTTT. The chain couples TRBV19 to TRBJ1-1, with D unresolved. This CDR3 is 14 amino acids long. CDR1 is LNHDA, CDR2 SQIVND, per germline (reference sequence). V was clipped by 6 bases and J by 10 bases, with 21 bases between them. Full variable domain (missing parts from reference TRBV19 and TRBJ1-1): DGGITQSPKYLFRKEGQNVTLSCEQNLNHDAMYWYRQDPGQGLRLIYYSQIVNDFQKGDIAEGYSVSREKKESFPLTVTSAQKNPTAFYLCASSTPHEIWRAFFGQGTRLTVV.

The chain employs TRBV2 and TRBJ2-7; D remains ambiguous. The germline V gene encodes CDR1 SNHLY and CDR2 FYNNEI. The CDR3 is made up of 13 amino acids. Trimming shortened V by 10 bases and J by 7 bases, and 20 bases separated the two germline ends. The CDR3 is CATIPKDPWEQYV. CDR3 DNA: TGTGCCACCATACCGAAGGACCCTTGGGAGCAGTACGTC.

The chain links TRBV6-6 to TRBJ2-1, with D possibly TRBD1 on 8 matching bases. Trimming left V 6 bases short and J 8 bases short, with 20 bases between. This CDR3 is built from 15 residues. Germline assignment: CDR1 MNHNY and CDR2 SVGAGI (reference sequence). The CDR3 bases are TGTGCCAGCAGGACCCAGGGGGCGGGGGTCGATGAGCAGTTCTTC. Residues: CASRTQGAGVDEQFF.

This clonotype came up a few times. This CDR3 is CASTSLYEGHGYTF. CDR3 DNA: TGTGCCAGCACCTCCCTTTATGAGGGGCACGGCTACACCTTC. The gene calls are TRBV19 and TRBJ1-2, with D possibly being TRBD1 (5 bases). V dropped 9 bases and J dropped 8 bases, with 22 bases sitting between them. Germline-derived CDR1 and CDR2 are LNHDA and SQIVND (reference sequence). This CDR3 is built from 14 residues.

This clonotype was detected only once. The chain joins TRBV19 to TRBJ2-1, with 10 positions matching TRBD2. Looked up from germline, CDR1 is LNHDA and CDR2 is SQIVND (reference sequence). This CDR3 region has 15 residues. The J segment lost 2 bases and the V segment lost 4 bases, leaving 2 bases of the junction unmatched. The CDR3 DNA reads as TGTGCCAGTAGTACTAGCGGGAGCCCCTACAATGAGCAGTTCTTC. This gives the protein CASSTSGSPYNEQFF.

The table lists this clonotype with many counts. The rearrangement joins TRBV6-5 to TRBJ1-2; 7 bases fit TRBD1. Germline values: CDR1 MNHEY, CDR2 SVGAGI. The trim removed 0 bases at V and 8 bases at J, leaving 15 bases unmatched. This CDR3 is 17 amino acids long. Here the CDR3 reads CASSYSTGVRAFLGYTF. In DNA form, the CDR3 reads TGTGCCAGCAGTTACTCTACAGGGGTGCGGGCTTTTTTGGGCTACACCTTC.

The table lists this clonotype with a count of one. The chain links TRBV24-1 to TRBJ1-1, with 11 bases aligning to TRBD1. The V segment lost 3 bases and the J segment 5 bases; nucleotides outside the gene matches: 7. This CDR3 region has 16 residues. Germline V gene data show CDR1 as KGHDR and CDR2 as SFDVKD. This CDR3 is CATSDQGTGGWTEAFF. CDR3 coding DNA: TGTGCCACCAGTGATCAGGGGACAGGGGGATGGACTGAAGCTTTCTTT.

The chain carries TRBV6-2 or TRBV6-3 and TRBJ1-2, with 8 bases lining up with TRBD1. This CDR3 comprises 16 residues. CDR1 MNHEY and CDR2 SVGEGT come from the germline V gene. Trimming took 6 bases from V and 4 from J; bases not matched to a gene: 13. The CDR3 sequence: CASSYTSTGVGYGYTF. CDR3 coding DNA: TGTGCCAGCAGCTATACGTCGACAGGGGTCGGCTATGGCTACACCTTC.

This clonotype appeared many times. This rearrangement joins TRBV7-2 to TRBJ2-7, with 11 bases that match TRBD2. CDR3 length: 15 residues. CDR1 is SGHTA and CDR2 is FQGNSA in the germline V gene. Trimming at V came to 5 bases and at J to 3 bases, leaving 6 bases not matched to a gene. The CDR3 reads CASSQTSGGVYEQYF. In DNA form, the CDR3 reads TGTGCCAGCAGCCAAACTAGCGGGGGTGTCTACGAGCAGTACTTC. The full variable domain, completed using reference TRBV7-2 and TRBJ2-7, is GAGVSQSPSNKVTEKGKDVELRCDPISGHTALYWYRQSLGQGLEFLIYFQGNSAPDKSGLPSDRFSAERTGGSVSTLTIQRTQQEDSAVYLCASSQTSGGVYEQYFGPGTRLTVT.

The rearrangement joins TRBV15 to TRBJ2-5; D is possibly TRBD2 (5 bases). V was shortened by 0 bases and J by 4 bases, with 18 bases between the two germline ends. This CDR3 has 17 amino acids. Germline CDR1 is LNHNV and CDR2 is YYDKDF (reference sequence). The CDR3 nucleotides are TGTGCCACCAGCAGAGATGGAGCGGAGATCGACGGAGAGACCCAGTACTTC. Its translation: CATSRDGAEIDGETQYF.

J is TRBJ1-2 and V is TRBV19; 7 nucleotides align to TRBD1. The CDR3 contains 16 residues. With V trimmed by 5 bases and J by 9 bases, 18 bases remained unmatched. Germline values: CDR1 LNHDA, CDR2 SQIVND (reference sequence). For the CDR3, the DNA is TGTGCCAGTAGTGTAACCGGGACAGCTGACCTTAAGAGCTACACCTTC. This sequence encodes CASSVTGTADLKSYTF.

The rearrangement joins TRBV5-4 to TRBJ2-5; 8 bases match TRBD2. The V gene's germline CDR1 is SGHNT and CDR2 YYREEE (reference sequence). J gave up 0 bases and V 5 bases, and 6 bases lay outside the gene matches. The CDR3 totals 15 residues. The CDR3 protein is CASSVTSVDQETQYF. CDR3 bases: TGTGCCAGCAGTGTGACTAGCGTGGACCAAGAGACCCAGTACTTC.

The chain employs TRBV27 and TRBJ2-7, with a possible D match to TRBD2 (6 bases). The CDR3 consists of 14 residues. The germline V gene encodes CDR1 MNHEY and CDR2 SMNVEV (reference sequence). The V and J ends lost 3 bases and 5 bases respectively, with 14 bases between them. The CDR3 reads CASSFRLASHEQYF. The DNA for the CDR3 is TGTGCCAGCAGTTTTCGGCTAGCGTCCCACGAGCAGTACTTC.

This clonotype has just a few counts. The V gene is TRBV7-3, the J gene TRBJ1-3; 11 nucleotides align to TRBD1. Trimming cost V 4 bases and J 3 bases; bases outside gene matches: 5. CDR1 is SGHTA, CDR2 FQGTGA, per germline. CDR3 length: 16 amino acids. DNA of the CDR3: TGTGCCAGCAGCTCAGGACAGGGGGCTGTTGGAAACACCATATATTTT. Residues: CASSSGQGAVGNTIYF.

This clonotype was detected only once. The chain combines TRBV6-5 with TRBJ1-1; a weak D match, TRBD1 (5 bases). Germline V CDR1 and CDR2: MNHEY, SVGAGI. The CDR3 consists of 12 residues. The V gene lost 5 bases and the J gene lost 6 bases, with 10 bases spanning the gap. The CDR3 is CASSRGSSEAFF. Here the CDR3 DNA reads TGTGCCAGCAGTCGGGGGTCCTCTGAAGCTTTCTTT.

V is TRBV7-6 and J is TRBJ2-5; D unresolved. CDR1 SGHVS and CDR2 FNYEAQ come from the germline V gene. This CDR3 region has 14 residues. Trimming left V 1 base short and J 4 bases short, with 10 bases between. The CDR3 DNA is TGTGCCAGCAGCTTAGGGGTACGGTCAGAGACCCAGTACTTC. Translated: CASSLGVRSETQYF.